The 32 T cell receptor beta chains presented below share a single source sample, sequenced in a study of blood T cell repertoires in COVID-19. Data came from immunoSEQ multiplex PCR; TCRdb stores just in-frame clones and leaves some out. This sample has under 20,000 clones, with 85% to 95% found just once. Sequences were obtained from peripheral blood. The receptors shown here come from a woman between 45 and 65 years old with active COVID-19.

Written as DNA, the CDR3 is TGTGCCAGCAGTCGAGCGGGACAGGGGAACTATGGCTACACCTTC. Translating it yields CASSRAGQGNYGYTF. The chain couples TRBV28 to TRBJ1-2, with TRBD1 matching over 10 bases. The germline CDR1 and CDR2 sequences are MDHEN and SYDVKM. This CDR3 has 15 amino acids. V dropped 5 bases and J dropped 2; count of bases not matched to a gene: 5.

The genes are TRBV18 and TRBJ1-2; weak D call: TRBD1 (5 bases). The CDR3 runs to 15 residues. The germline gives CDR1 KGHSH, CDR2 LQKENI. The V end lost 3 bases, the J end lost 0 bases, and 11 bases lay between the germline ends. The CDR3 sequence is CASSPRETANYGYTF. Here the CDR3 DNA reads TGTGCCAGCTCACCGCGCGAGACAGCTAACTATGGCTACACCTTC. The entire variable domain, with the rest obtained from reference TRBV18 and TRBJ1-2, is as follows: NAGVMQNPRHLVRRRGQEARLRCSPMKGHSHVYWYRQLPEEGLKFMVYLQKENIIDESGMPKERFSAEFPKEGPSILRIQQVVRGDSAAYFCASSPRETANYGYTFGSGTRLTVV.

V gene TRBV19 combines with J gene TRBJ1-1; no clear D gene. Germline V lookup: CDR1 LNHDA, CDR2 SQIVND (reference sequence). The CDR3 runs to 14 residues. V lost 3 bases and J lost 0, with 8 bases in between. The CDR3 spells CASSIGVMNTEAFF. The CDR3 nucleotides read TGTGCCAGTAGTATCGGGGTTATGAACACTGAAGCTTTCTTT.

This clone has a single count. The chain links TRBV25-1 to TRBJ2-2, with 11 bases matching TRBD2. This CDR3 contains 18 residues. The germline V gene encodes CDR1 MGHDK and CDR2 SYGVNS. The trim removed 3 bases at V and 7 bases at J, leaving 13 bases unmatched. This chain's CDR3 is CASSDPVGLAGRNGELFF. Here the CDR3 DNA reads TGTGCCAGCAGTGACCCCGTCGGACTAGCGGGCCGGAACGGGGAGCTGTTTTTT.

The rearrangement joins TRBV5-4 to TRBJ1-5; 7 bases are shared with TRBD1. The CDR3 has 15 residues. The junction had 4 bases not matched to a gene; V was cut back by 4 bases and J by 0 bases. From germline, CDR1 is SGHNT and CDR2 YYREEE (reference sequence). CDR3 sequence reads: CASSPGTDSNQPQHF. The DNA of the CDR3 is TGTGCCAGCAGCCCCGGGACAGATAGCAATCAGCCCCAGCATTTT.

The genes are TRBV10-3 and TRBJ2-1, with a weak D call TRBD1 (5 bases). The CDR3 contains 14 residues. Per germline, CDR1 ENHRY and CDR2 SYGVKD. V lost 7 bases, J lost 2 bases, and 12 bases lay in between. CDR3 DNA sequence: TGTGCCATCAACAAGGGGCTAGCCTACAATGAGCAGTTCTTC. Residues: CAINKGLAYNEQFF.

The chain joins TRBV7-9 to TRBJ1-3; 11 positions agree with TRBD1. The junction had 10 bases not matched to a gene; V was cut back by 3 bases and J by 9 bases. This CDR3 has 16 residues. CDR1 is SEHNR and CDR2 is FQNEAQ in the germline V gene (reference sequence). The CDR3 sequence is CASSFRTGGPMGTIYF. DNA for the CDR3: TGTGCCAGCAGCTTCCGGACAGGGGGCCCGATGGGCACCATATATTTT. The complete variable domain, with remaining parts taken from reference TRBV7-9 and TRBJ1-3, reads DTGVSQNPRHKITKRGQNVTFRCDPISEHNRLYWYRQTLGQGPEFLTYFQNEAQLEKSRLLSDRFSAERPKGSFSTLEIQRTEQGDSAMYLCASSFRTGGPMGTIYFGEGSWLTVV.

As DNA, the CDR3 is TGTGCCAGCAGTGATACTAGCGGGGGACCTTACAATGAGCAGTTCTTC. It encodes CASSDTSGGPYNEQFF. The chain joins TRBV28 to TRBJ2-1, with TRBD2 matching over 11 bases. This CDR3 is 16 amino acids long. Germline V CDR1 and CDR2: MDHEN, SYDVKM. The ends lost 5 bases at V and 4 bases at J; junction bases unmatched: 7.

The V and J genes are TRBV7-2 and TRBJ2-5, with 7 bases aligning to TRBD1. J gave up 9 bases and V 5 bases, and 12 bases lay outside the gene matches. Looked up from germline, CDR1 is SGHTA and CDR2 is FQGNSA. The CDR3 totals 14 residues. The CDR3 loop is CASSAVGQRGAQYF. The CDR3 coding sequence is TGTGCCAGCAGCGCTGTGGGACAGAGAGGGGCCCAGTACTTC.

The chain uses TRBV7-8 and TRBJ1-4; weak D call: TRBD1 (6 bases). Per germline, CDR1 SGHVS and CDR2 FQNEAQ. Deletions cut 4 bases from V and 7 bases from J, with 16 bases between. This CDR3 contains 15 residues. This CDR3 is CASSSNIQGFEKLFF. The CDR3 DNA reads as TGTGCCAGCAGCTCCAATATACAGGGATTTGAAAAACTGTTTTTT.

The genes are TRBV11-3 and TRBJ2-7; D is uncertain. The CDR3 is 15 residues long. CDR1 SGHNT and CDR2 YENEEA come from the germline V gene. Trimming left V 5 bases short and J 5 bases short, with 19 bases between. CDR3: CASSPSLAAAHEQYF. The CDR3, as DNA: TGTGCCAGCAGCCCCTCCTTGGCCGCGGCGCACGAGCAGTACTTC.

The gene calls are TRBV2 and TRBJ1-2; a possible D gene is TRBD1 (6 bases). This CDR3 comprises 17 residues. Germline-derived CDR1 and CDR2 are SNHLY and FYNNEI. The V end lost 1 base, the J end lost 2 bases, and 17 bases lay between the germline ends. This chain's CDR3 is CASSEGQGYFSNYGYTF. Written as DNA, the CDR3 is TGTGCCAGCAGTGAAGGCCAGGGGTATTTCTCGAACTATGGCTACACCTTC.

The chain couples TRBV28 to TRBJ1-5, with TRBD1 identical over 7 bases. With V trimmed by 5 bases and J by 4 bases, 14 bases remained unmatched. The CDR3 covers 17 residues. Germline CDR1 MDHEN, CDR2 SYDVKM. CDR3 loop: CASSPLFVTGINQPQHF. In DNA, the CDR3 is TGTGCCAGCAGTCCACTCTTCGTGACAGGGATTAATCAGCCCCAGCATTTT.

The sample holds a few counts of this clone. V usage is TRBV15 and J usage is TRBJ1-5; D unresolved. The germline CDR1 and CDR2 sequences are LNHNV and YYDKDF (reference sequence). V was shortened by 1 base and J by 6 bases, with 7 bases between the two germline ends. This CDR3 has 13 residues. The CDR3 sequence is CATSRGVGQPQHF. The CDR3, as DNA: TGTGCCACCAGCAGAGGAGTTGGTCAGCCCCAGCATTTT.

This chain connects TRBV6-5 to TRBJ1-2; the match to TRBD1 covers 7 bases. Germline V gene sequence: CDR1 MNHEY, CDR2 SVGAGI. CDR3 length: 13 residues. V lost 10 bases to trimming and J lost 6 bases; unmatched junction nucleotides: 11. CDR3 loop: CATAQGIGDGYTF. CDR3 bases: TGTGCCACCGCACAGGGGATCGGCGATGGCTACACCTTC.

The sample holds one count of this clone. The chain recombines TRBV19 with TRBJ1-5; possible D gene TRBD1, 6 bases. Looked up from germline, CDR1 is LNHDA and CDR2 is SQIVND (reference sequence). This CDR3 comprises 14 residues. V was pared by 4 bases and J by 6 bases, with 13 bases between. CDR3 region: CASSTYREGQPQHF. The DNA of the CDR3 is TGTGCCAGTAGTACCTACAGGGAGGGTCAGCCCCAGCATTTT.

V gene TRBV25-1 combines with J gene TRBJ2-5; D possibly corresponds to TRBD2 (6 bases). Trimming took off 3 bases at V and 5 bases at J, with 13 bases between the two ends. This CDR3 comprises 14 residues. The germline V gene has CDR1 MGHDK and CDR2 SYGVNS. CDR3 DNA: TGTGCCAGCAGTGAGGGGGACTTCTTGGAGACCCAGTACTTC. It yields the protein CASSEGDFLETQYF.

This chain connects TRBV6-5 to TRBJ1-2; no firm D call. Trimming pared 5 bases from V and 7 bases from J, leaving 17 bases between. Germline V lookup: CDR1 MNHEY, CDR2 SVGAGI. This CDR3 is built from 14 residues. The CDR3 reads CASSPSPNSLGYTF. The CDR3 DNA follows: TGTGCCAGCAGTCCGTCGCCGAACTCCCTTGGCTACACCTTC.

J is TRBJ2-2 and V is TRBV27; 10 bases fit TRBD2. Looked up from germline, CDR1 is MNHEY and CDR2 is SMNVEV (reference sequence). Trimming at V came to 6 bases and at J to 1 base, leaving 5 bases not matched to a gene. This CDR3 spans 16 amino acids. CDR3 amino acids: CASRPGLARNTGELFF. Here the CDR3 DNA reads TGTGCCAGCAGACCGGGACTAGCGAGGAACACCGGGGAGCTGTTTTTT.

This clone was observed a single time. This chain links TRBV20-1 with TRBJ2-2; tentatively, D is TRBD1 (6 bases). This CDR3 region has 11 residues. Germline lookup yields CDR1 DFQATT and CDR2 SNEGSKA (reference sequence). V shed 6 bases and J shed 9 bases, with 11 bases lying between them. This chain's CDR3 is CSAYRDRELFF. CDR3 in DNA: TGCAGTGCGTACAGGGACCGGGAGCTGTTTTTT.

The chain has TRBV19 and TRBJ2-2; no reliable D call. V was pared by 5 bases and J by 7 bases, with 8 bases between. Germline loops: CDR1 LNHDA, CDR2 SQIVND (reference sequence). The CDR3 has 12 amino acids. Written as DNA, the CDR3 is TGTGCCAGTAGTTCCCCGGGCGGGGAGCTGTTTTTT. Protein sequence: CASSSPGGELFF.

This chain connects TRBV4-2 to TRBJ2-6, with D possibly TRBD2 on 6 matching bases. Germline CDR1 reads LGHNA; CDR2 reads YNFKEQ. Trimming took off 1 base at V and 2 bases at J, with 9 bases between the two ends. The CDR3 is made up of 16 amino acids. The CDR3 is CASSQAGAAGANVLTF. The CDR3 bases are TGTGCCAGCAGCCAAGCGGGAGCGGCTGGGGCCAACGTCCTGACTTTC.

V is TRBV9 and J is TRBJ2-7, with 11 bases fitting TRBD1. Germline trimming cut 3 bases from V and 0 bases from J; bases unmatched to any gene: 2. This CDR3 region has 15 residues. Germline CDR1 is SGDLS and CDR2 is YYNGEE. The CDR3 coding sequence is TGTGCCAGCAGCGCGGGACAGGGGGGCTCCTACGAGCAGTACTTC. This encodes CASSAGQGGSYEQYF.

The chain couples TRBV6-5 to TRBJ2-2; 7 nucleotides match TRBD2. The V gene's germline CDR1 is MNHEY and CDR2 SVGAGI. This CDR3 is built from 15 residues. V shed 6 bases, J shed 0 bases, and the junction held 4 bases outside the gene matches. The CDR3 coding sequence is TGTGCCAGCAGCGCCGGGACTACGAACACCGGGGAGCTGTTTTTT. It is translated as CASSAGTTNTGELFF.

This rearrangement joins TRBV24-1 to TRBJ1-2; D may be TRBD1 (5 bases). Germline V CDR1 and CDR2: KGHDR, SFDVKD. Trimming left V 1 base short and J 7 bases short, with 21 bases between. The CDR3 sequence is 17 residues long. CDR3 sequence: CATSDLGRDPPSLGYTF. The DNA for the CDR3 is TGTGCCACCAGTGATTTAGGGCGGGACCCCCCGTCTCTTGGCTACACCTTC.

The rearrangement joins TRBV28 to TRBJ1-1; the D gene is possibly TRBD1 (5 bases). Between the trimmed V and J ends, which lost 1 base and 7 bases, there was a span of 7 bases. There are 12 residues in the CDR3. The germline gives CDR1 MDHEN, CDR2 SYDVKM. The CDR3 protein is CASSLFQGEAFF. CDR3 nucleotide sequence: TGTGCCAGCAGTTTATTCCAGGGTGAAGCTTTCTTT.

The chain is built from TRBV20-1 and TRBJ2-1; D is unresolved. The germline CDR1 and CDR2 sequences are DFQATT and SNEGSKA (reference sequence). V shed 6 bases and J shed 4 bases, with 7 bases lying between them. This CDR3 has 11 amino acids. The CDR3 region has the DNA TGCAGTGCCCGTCCGTACAATGAGCAGTTCTTC. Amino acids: CSARPYNEQFF.

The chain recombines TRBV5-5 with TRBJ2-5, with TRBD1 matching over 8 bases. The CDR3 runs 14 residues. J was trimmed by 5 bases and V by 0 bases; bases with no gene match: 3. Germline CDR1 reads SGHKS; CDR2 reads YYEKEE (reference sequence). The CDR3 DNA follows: TGTGCCAGCAGCTTGGGACAGGGGAAGGAGACCCAGTACTTC. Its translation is CASSLGQGKETQYF.

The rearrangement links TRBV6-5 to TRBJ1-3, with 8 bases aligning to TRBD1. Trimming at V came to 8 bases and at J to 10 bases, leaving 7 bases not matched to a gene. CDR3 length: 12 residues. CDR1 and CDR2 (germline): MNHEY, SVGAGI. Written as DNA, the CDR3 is TGTGCCAGCGAAGGACAGGGAGTAACCATATATTTT. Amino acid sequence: CASEGQGVTIYF.

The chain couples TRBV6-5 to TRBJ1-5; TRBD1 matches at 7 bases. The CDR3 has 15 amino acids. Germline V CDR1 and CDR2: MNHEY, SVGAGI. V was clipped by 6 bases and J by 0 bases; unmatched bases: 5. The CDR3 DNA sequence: TGTGCCAGCAGCGGAGGGGGCAATAGCAATCAGCCCCAGCATTTT. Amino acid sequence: CASSGGGNSNQPQHF.

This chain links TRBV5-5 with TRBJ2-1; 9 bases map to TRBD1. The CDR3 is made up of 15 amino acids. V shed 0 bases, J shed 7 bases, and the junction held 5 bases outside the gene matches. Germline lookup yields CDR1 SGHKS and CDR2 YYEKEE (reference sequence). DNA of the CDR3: TGTGCCAGCAGCTTGGAACAGGGGGCGTGGAATGAGCAGTTCTTC. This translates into CASSLEQGAWNEQFF.

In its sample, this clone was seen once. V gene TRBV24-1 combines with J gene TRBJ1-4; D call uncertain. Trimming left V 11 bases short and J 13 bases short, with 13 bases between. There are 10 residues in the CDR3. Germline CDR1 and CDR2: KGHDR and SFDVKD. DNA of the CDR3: TGTGCCATCCAGGACTCACTACTGTTTTTT. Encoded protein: CAIQDSLLFF.